This TCR beta chain was sequenced during a study of shared clonotypes between healthy human individuals. The assay was immunoSEQ multiplex PCR, and TCRdb's table has in-frame clones only and misses some. The sample shows about 2,500,000 clones, more than 90% of them seen only once. This CDR3 has 12 residues. The trim removed 6 bases at V and 8 bases at J, leaving 6 bases unmatched. CDR1 LNHDA and CDR2 SQIVND come from the germline V gene (reference sequence). Every one of the donors was a Caucasian adult that lived in Nashville, Tennessee. The TCR originated in a young man in good health. The sample was naive CD4+ T cells sorted from blood. As for subset: CD45RA+ positively selected. V and J are TRBV19 and TRBJ1-2; 7 positions agree with TRBD1. The CDR3 protein is CASREQGRGYTF. The CDR3 region has the DNA TGTGCCAGTAGGGAACAGGGGCGAGGCTACACCTTC.